This T cell receptor beta chain was retrieved from a study of CD8+ T cells in alopecia areata listed by TCRdb under 2018. For the wider study: Treated patients were enrolled in an open-label pilot trial of oral tofacitinib at 5 to 10 mg twice daily for moderate-to-severe alopecia areata. Tofacitinib was administered for 6 to 18 months, and 6 months of follow-up off drug were then conducted to assess delayed response and recurrence. TCRbeta CDR3 regions were amplified by immunoSEQ multiplex PCR with 35 Vbeta forward and 13 Jbeta reverse primers. For the treated patients, the SALT score, which quantifies what percentage of scalp surface area is affected, served as the measure of disease severity. The RNA source kit depended on sample type: the PAXgene miRNA kit for fixed scalp, the miRNeasy kit for PBMCs, and the RNeasy kit for mouse skin. In both human patients and the C3H/HeJ mouse model, the study applied high-throughput TCRbeta sequencing to look at T cell clonal expansion in alopecia areata. Clonality in the scalp was compared among normal scalp (n=4), patchy alopecia areata scalp (n=8), and alopecia totalis/universalis scalp (n=8). Patients on tofacitinib were biopsied at baseline and after 4 and 24 weeks of treatment, and several of the patients also had a later scalp biopsy. In humans, TCRbeta sequencing was performed on scalp tissue and on sorted CD4+ and CD8+ peripheral blood T cells from healthy controls and from patients with patchy or totalis/universalis alopecia areata. Overall results and qualifications from the work: Tofacitinib significantly lowered scalp clonality and the number of expanded CD8+ clones among the top 100 scalp clones. Scalp TCR repertoire analysis is complicated because resident alphabeta T cells in normal human skin are also sequenced, whereas mouse skin is dominated by gammadelta T cells. Because the treated cohort was small and had only one nonresponder, larger studies are needed to examine links between baseline CD8+ expansion and response. Compared with normal scalp, lesional scalp had higher clonality and more expanded CD8+ clones, particularly in alopecia totalis/universalis, a pattern that suggests antigenic drive. Compared with mice, TCR sequences shared between patients were less clear, possibly partly because of HLA diversity across the patient population. Many expanded lesional clones persisted in scalp and blood during tofacitinib treatment, which may partly explain relapse after stopping treatment.

According to the germline V gene, CDR1 reads KGHSH and CDR2 reads LQKENI. Reading from cysteine to phenylalanine, the CDR3 counts 16 amino acids. Only the CDR3 region is kept as DNA, spanning 48 bases read in frame from base 1. V loses 2 bases of germline sequence and J loses 2 bases, and the interval between the two ends is 15 bases. The meaning of the sample's treatment or condition label: oral pan-JAK inhibitor, 5-10 mg twice daily. Peripheral blood and lesional scalp punch biopsies were obtained from patients with alopecia areata. After PBMCs were isolated by density centrifugation and stained for CD3, CD4 and CD8, a FACSAria was used to sort CD4+ and CD8+ T cells. To note about this clone: This receptor's antigen is unknown. Base qualities are not at hand, and no much larger clone is one base apart.

The library was generated by the immunoSEQ multiplex PCR assay. RNA was extracted from all samples and reverse transcribed into cDNA as template for TCR sequencing. SuperScript III was used to make first-strand cDNA, primed with a 2:1 mix of oligo-dT and random hexamers. A synthetic immune receptor repertoire was used to gauge amplification bias, and whatever bias remained was removed computationally. The authors' analysis ran thus. Raw reads were preprocessed to remove errors, and CDR3 was defined by IMGT conventions from the conserved cysteine to phenylalanine. Clonality was calculated as 1 minus Shannon entropy normalized by log2 of the number of productive unique TCRs. Scalp TCRbeta sequences were cross-referenced with sorted blood CD4 and CD8 repertoires so that the CD4 or CD8 identity of scalp clones could be inferred. TCRdb limited this immuneACCESS table to in-frame rearrangements with V and J called. A share of clones is missing; checked studies link under half to unresolved V genes, and the rest is unexplained. The V and J calls and the clone size are those of that table, but D and trimming were determined from the DNA. In this sample the table shows about 250,000 clones, around 64% of which occur a single time. The top ten hold 0.8% to 1% of the sample.

Sequenced here: CD4+ T cells sorted from blood, sampled around week 54, from a patient treated with tofacitinib. The rearranged segments are TRBV18 and TRBJ2-5, and perhaps TRBD1 as D gene, on 6 matching bases. This receptor was identified in a human donor with alopecia areata. The encoded CDR3 is CASSPVGGQGQETQYF. The sequence in DNA is TGTGCCAGCTCACCAGTTGGCGGCCAGGGGCAAGAGACCCAGTACTTC.